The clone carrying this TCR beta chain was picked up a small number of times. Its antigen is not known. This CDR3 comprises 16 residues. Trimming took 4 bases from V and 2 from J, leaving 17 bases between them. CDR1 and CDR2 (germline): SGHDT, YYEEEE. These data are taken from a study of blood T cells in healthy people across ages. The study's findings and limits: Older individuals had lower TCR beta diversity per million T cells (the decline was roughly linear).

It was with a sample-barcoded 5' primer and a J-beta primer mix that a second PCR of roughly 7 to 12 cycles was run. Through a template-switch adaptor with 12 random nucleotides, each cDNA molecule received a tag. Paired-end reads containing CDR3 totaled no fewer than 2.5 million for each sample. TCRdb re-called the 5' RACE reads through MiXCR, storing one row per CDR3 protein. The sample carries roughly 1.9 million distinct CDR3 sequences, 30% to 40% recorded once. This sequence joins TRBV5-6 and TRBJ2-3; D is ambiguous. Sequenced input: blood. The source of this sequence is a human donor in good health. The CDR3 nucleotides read TGTGCCAGCAGCCCCAGGACCTACACCCACACAGATACGCAGTATTTT. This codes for CASSPRTYTHTDTQYF.